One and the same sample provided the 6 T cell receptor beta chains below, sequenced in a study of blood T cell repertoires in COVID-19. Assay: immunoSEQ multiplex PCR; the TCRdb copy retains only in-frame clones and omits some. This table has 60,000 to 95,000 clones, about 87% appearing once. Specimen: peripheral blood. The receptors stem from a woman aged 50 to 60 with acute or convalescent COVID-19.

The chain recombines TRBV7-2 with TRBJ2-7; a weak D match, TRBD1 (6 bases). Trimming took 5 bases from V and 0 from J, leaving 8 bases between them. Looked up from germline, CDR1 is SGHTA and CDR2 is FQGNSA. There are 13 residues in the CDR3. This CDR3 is CASSVQGSYEQYF. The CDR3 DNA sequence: TGTGCCAGCAGCGTACAGGGCTCCTACGAGCAGTACTTC. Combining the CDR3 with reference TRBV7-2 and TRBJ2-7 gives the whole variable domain GAGVSQSPSNKVTEKGKDVELRCDPISGHTALYWYRQSLGQGLEFLIYFQGNSAPDKSGLPSDRFSAERTGGSVSTLTIQRTQQEDSAVYLCASSVQGSYEQYFGPGTRLTVT.

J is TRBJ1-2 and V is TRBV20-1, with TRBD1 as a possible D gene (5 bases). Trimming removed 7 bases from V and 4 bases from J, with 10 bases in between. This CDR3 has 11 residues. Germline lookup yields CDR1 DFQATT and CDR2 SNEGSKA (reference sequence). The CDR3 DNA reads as TGCAGTGACCAGGGCCCCTATGGCTACACCTTC. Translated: CSDQGPYGYTF.

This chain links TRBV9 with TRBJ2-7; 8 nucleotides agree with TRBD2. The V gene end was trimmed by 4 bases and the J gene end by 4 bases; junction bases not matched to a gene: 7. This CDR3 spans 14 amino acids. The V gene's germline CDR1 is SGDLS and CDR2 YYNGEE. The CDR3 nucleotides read TGTGCCAGCAGCCCGAGCGGGAGTGGATACGAGCAGTACTTC. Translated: CASSPSGSGYEQYF. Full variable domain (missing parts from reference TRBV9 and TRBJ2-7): DSGVTQTPKHLITATGQRVTLRCSPRSGDLSVYWYQQSLDQGLQFLIQYYNGEERAKGNILERFSAQQFPDLHSELNLSSLELGDSALYFCASSPSGSGYEQYFGPGTRLTVT.

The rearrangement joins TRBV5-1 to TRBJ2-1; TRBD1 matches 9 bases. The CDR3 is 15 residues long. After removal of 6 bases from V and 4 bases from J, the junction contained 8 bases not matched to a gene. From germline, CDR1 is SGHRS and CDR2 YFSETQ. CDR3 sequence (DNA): TGCGCCAGCACCGAGGGACAGGGCGGATACAATGAGCAGTTCTTC. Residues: CASTEGQGGYNEQFF.

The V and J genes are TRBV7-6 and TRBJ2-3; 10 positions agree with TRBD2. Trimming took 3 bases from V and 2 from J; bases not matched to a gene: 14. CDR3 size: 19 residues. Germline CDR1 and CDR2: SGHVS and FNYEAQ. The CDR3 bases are TGTGCCAGCAGCTTCGACCCTCTCACGAGCGGGAGGGACACAGATACGCAGTATTTT. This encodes CASSFDPLTSGRDTDTQYF.

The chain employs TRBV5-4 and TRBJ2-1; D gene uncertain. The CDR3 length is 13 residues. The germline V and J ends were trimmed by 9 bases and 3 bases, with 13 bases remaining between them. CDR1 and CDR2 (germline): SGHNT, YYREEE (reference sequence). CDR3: CATLHRDYNEQFF. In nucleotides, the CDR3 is TGTGCCACCCTCCACCGAGACTACAATGAGCAGTTCTTC.